This TCR beta chain was sequenced in a study of blood T cell repertoires in COVID-19 (dated by TCRdb to about 2020). Context from the whole study: Samples from collaborators originated in the United States, Italy and Spain and spanned both the acute and convalescent phases of COVID-19. Deeply sampled blood TCRbeta repertoires from subjects exposed to, actively infected with, or recovered from COVID-19 were included in the dataset. The prospective study material was composed of cDNA or gDNA derived from T cells, B-cell-depleted T cells, or PBMCs. The repertoires were released in a freely available public database meant as a resource for research on the immune response to SARS-CoV-2. A de-identified subject ID, COVID-19 status, age in years and sex were almost always included in the sample metadata. Where HLA class I and class II types were available, the types were taken from metadata supplied by the sample provider, not from assay-based typing. Samples were obtained from the ongoing ImmuneRACE study (first 160 participants) and from over a thousand subjects provided by 6 global collaborators.

Each collaborating institution followed its own protocols to collect whole blood in K2EDTA tubes. For TCRbeta analysis, collaborators shipped samples in one of three forms: frozen whole blood, isolated PBMCs, or DNA extracted from either of those sample types. Comment on this clone: Its cognate antigen has yet to be identified. Per-base quality was not reported, and no clone a single base away is much larger than it.

The germline V end is reduced by 3 bases and the J end by 2 bases; junction bases left unmatched: 3. The cysteine opens and the phenylalanine closes a CDR3 of 15 amino acids. Only the CDR3 DNA is retained, 45 bases long and in frame from the first base. Per the germline V gene, SGHVS is the CDR1 and FQNEAQ is the CDR2. TCRbeta CDR3 regions were amplified from genomic DNA by means of the immunoSEQ Assay, a bias-controlled multiplex PCR. As for how the authors treated the data: The number of nucleated cells in each sample was estimated by amplification of reference gene primers within the assay. To quantify the absolute abundance of each unique TCRbeta CDR3 rearrangement, sequence reads were collapsed and filtered. For each sample, productive Simpson clonality was calculated by taking the square root of Simpson's diversity index across productive rearrangements. Held by TCRdb, this immuneACCESS table contains in-frame sequences only and omits some clones. Under half of the omission traces to an unresolved V gene where checked; the cause of the rest is unknown. That table furnishes V, J and clone size, whereas the DNA furnished D and trimming. This sample is represented by just over 250,000 clones; over 75% of them were singletons. Roughly 2.5% of the sample comes from the top ten.

On the study overall, not on this receptor specifically: Clinical and demographic metadata were provided uncurated, with the amount varying by source and participant.

The clonotype comes from a woman aged 45-65 years with acute or convalescent COVID-19. This chain joins TRBV7-8 to TRBJ1-4; 7 bases in the junction line up with TRBD1. The source material was peripheral blood. The DNA reads as follows: TGTGCCAGCAGCTTCGGGACAGTTACTAATGAAAAACTGTTTTTT. It encodes CASSFGTVTNEKLFF.